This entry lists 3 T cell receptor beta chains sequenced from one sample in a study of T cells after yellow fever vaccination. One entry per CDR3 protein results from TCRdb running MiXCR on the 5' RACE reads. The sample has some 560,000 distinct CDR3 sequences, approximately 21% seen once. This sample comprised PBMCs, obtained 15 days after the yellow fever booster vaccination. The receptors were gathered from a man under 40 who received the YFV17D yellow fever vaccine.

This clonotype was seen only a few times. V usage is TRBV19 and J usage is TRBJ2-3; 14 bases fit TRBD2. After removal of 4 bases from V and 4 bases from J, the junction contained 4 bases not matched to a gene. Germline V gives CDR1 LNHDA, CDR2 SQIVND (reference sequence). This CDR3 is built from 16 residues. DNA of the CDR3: TGTGCCAGTAGTACCGGGACTAGCGGGAGATCAGATACGCAGTATTTT. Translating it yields CASSTGTSGRSDTQYF.

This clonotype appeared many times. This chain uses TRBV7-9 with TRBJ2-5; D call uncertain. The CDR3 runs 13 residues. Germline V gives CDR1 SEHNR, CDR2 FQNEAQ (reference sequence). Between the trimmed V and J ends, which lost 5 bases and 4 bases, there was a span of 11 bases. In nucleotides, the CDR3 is TGTGCCAGCAGCAGACGCAGCTCAGAGACCCAGTACTTC. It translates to CASSRRSSETQYF.

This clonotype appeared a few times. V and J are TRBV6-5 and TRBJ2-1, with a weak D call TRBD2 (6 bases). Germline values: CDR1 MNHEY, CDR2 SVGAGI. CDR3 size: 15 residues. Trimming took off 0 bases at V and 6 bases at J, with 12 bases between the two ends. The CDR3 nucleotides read TGTGCCAGCAGTTACTCGGCTAGCGTCCTCAATGAGCAGTTCTTC. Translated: CASSYSASVLNEQFF.